These T cell receptor beta chains were read from a single sample in a study of cytomegalovirus exposure and HLA in healthy donors. Libraries were prepared by immunoSEQ multiplex PCR; TCRdb keeps only in-frame clonotypes and omits some of them. Among roughly 130,000 clones listed, roughly 79% were seen once. The material sequenced was PBMCs. These receptor sequences come from a man between 18 and 35 years old in good health and CMV-seronegative. Both conserved end residues are part of each CDR3. A D gene is named only where the DNA matches it firmly. Only some rows state a clone size, as once, few, many or a class for expanded clones.

CDR3 protein,CDR3 DNA,clone size,J gene,V gene,D gene
CASGTPYEQYF,TGTGCCAGCGGGACACCCTACGAGCAGTACTTC,NA,TRBJ2-7,TRBV14,NA
CASSPTSWGSDGYTF,TGTGCCAGCTCACCAACGTCGTGGGGCAGTGATGGCTACACCTTC,NA,TRBJ1-2,TRBV18,NA
CASRGQEAPGTNEKLFF,TGTGCCAGCAGGGGACAGGAGGCCCCGGGGACTAATGAAAAACTGTTTTTT,NA,TRBJ1-4,TRBV27,TRBD1
CASSVAEQSYGYTF,TGTGCCAGCAGTGTTGCCGAACAGTCCTATGGCTACACCTTC,NA,TRBJ1-2,TRBV6-5,NA
CASSQGHTENYGYTF,TGCGCCAGCAGCCAAGGTCACACAGAAAACTATGGCTACACCTTC,NA,TRBJ1-2,TRBV4-3,NA
CASSIVQGWTEAFF,TGTGCCAGTAGTATAGTACAGGGTTGGACTGAAGCTTTCTTT,NA,TRBJ1-1,TRBV19,NA
CASSLLSSGNTIYF,TGTGCCAGCAGTCTTCTTAGCTCTGGAAACACCATATATTTT,NA,TRBJ1-3,TRBV5-6,NA
CAWSSAYEQYF,TGTGCCTGGAGTTCTGCCTACGAGCAGTACTTC,NA,TRBJ2-7,TRBV30,NA
CASSLMGGGAGEQFF,TGCGCCAGCAGCCTCATGGGCGGGGGGGCGGGTGAGCAGTTCTTC,NA,TRBJ2-1,TRBV4-3,TRBD2
CASSFSDTEAFF,TGTGCCAGCAGCTTCTCGGACACTGAAGCTTTCTTT,NA,TRBJ1-1,TRBV7-9,NA
CASRGSGGDGEQYF,TGTGCCAGCAGAGGGAGCGGGGGGGACGGCGAGCAGTACTTC,NA,TRBJ2-7,TRBV7-9,TRBD2
CASSYRDRSYEQYF,TGTGCCAGCAGTTACCGGGACAGGAGCTACGAGCAGTACTTC,NA,TRBJ2-7,TRBV6-5,TRBD1
CASSNPRDRGQETQYF,TGTGCCAGTAGTAACCCCCGGGACAGGGGACAAGAGACCCAGTACTTC,NA,TRBJ2-5,TRBV19,TRBD1
CASSLSYQETQYF,TGTGCCAGCTCACTTTCGTACCAAGAGACCCAGTACTTC,NA,TRBJ2-5,TRBV18,NA
CASRRQGDTEAFF,TGTGCCAGCAGGAGACAGGGAGACACTGAAGCTTTCTTT,NA,TRBJ1-1,TRBV28,TRBD1
CASSLGGMETQYF,TGCGCCAGCAGCTTGGGCGGGATGGAGACCCAGTACTTC,NA,TRBJ2-5,TRBV5-1,NA
CASSQDRGPNEKLFF,TGTGCCAGCAGTCAGGACAGGGGGCCGAATGAAAAACTGTTTTTT,once,TRBJ1-4,TRBV2,TRBD1
CASCGRGLIYDEQYF,TGTGCCAGCTGCGGGAGGGGGCTGATTTACGACGAGCAGTACTTC,NA,TRBJ2-7,TRBV16,TRBD2
CASSLNGRMNTEAFF,TGTGCCAGCAGCTTGAACGGCAGGATGAACACTGAAGCTTTCTTT,NA,TRBJ1-1,TRBV5-5,NA
CASSELDRENEQYF,TGTGCCAGCAGTGAACTCGACAGGGAAAACGAGCAGTACTTC,NA,TRBJ2-7,TRBV2,TRBD1
CASSPHRGPAQETQYF,TGCGCCAGCAGCCCCCACAGGGGGCCCGCCCAAGAGACCCAGTACTTC,NA,TRBJ2-5,TRBV4-3,TRBD1
CASTSPSRGHGYTF,TGTGCCAGTACTAGTCCTTCCAGGGGGCACGGCTACACCTTC,NA,TRBJ1-2,TRBV6-1,TRBD1
CASSLNSYYGYTF,TGTGCCAGCAGTTTGAACAGTTACTATGGCTACACCTTC,NA,TRBJ1-2,TRBV27,NA
CSVDASRGGLPEAFF,TGCAGCGTTGATGCCTCGCGAGGAGGACTACCTGAAGCTTTCTTT,NA,TRBJ1-1,TRBV29-1,NA
CASRRAGATLSSGYTF,TGTGCCAGCAGGCGAGCAGGGGCGACTCTATCGTCCGGCTACACCTTC,NA,TRBJ1-2,TRBV28,NA
CSWGGPEQFF,TGCAGCTGGGGGGGGCCCGAGCAGTTCTTC,NA,TRBJ2-1,TRBV29-1,NA
CASSPMGQGAGGTEAFF,TGTGCCAGCAGCCCTATGGGACAGGGGGCAGGAGGGACTGAAGCTTTCTTT,NA,TRBJ1-1,TRBV14,TRBD1
CASSLGQGANYGYTF,TGTGCCAGCAGCTTGGGACAGGGTGCGAACTATGGCTACACCTTC,NA,TRBJ1-2,TRBV5-8,TRBD1
CAGVTSNTEAFF,TGTGCCGGCGTGACTTCGAACACTGAAGCTTTCTTT,NA,TRBJ1-1,TRBV30,NA
CASSSGTGGGYEQYF,TGTGCCAGCAGTTCCGGGACAGGGGGAGGGTACGAGCAGTACTTC,NA,TRBJ2-7,TRBV6-5,TRBD1
CASSLQMVATEAFF,TGTGCCAGCAGCTTACAGATGGTGGCCACTGAAGCTTTCTTT,NA,TRBJ1-1,TRBV7-9,NA
CASSRTLIGGRFTEAFF,TGCGCCAGCAGCCGAACACTCATCGGGGGAAGATTCACTGAAGCTTTCTTT,NA,TRBJ1-1,TRBV4-3,NA
CASSLQQGGTEAFF,TGTGCCAGCAGTTTGCAACAGGGGGGGACTGAAGCTTTCTTT,NA,TRBJ1-1,TRBV27,TRBD1
CASGLFIETQYF,TGTGCTAGTGGTTTGTTTATAGAGACCCAGTACTTC,NA,TRBJ2-5,TRBV12-5,NA
CASSEAGGQAGREQYF,TGTGCCAGCAGTGAAGCGGGGGGACAGGCGGGTCGGGAGCAGTACTTC,NA,TRBJ2-7,TRBV2,TRBD1
CAWRHSAQAETQYF,TGTGCCTGGAGGCACTCGGCGCAGGCCGAGACCCAGTACTTC,NA,TRBJ2-5,TRBV30,NA
CAWVQGSYGYTF,TGTGCCTGGGTACAGGGAAGCTATGGCTACACCTTC,few,TRBJ1-2,TRBV30,NA
CASSQGARYYNEQFF,TGTGCCAGCAGCCAAGGGGCTAGGTACTACAATGAGCAGTTCTTC,NA,TRBJ2-1,TRBV5-6,NA
CSVGAGGEGYTF,TGCAGCGTTGGGGCAGGGGGAGAGGGCTACACCTTC,NA,TRBJ1-2,TRBV29-1,TRBD1
CASSPGEGDTQYF,TGTGCCAGCTCACCAGGGGAGGGAGATACGCAGTATTTT,NA,TRBJ2-3,TRBV18,TRBD2
CSVDSDTEAFF,TGCAGCGTTGACTCCGACACTGAAGCTTTCTTT,NA,TRBJ1-1,TRBV29-1,NA